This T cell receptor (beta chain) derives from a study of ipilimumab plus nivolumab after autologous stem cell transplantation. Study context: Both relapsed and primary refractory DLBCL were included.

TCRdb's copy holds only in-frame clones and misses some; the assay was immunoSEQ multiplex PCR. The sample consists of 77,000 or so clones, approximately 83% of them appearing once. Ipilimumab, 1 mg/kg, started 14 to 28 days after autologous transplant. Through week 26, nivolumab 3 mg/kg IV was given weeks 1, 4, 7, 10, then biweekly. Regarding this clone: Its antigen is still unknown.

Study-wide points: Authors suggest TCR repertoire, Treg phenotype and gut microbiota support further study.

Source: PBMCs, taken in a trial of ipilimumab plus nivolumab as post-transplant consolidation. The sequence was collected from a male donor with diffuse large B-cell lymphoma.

The CDR3 DNA reads TGTGCCAGCAGTTTATCGACCCTGAACACTGAAGCTTTCTTT. Translated, it gives CASSLSTLNTEAFF. The chain recombines TRBV27 with TRBJ1-1; D unresolved. From germline, CDR1 is MNHEY and CDR2 SMNVEV (reference sequence). CDR3 size: 14 residues. V was shortened by 0 bases and J by 0 bases, with 5 bases between the two germline ends.